This TCR beta chain comes out of a study of T-cell reconstitution after alpha-beta-depleted transplantation in children. Whole-study results and caveats: The study reportedly traced alpha-beta T cells about two months after transplant to several hundred expanded graft clones.

For this clonotype: Its antigen is undetermined.

Germline CDR1 is LNHDA and CDR2 is SQIVND (reference sequence). With 7 bases removed from V and 1 base from J, the gap between germline ends came to 13 bases. The CDR3 length is 14 residues. A library of TCRbeta sequences, prepared with unique molecular identifiers, was generated. TCRdb re-analysed the PCR reads in MiXCR, keeping a single row per CDR3 protein. Of about 1,000,000 distinct CDR3 sequences in the sample, roughly 29% were seen once. This TCR came from a boy under three years old who had a stem cell transplant for SCID, so the T cells may come from the graft donor. This material consisted of PBMCs, mostly from graft donor cells, taken 360 days after TCRalphabeta/CD19-depleted stem cell transplant. This chain uses TRBV19 with TRBJ1-1, with D hard to call. The CDR3 spells CASKANRGNTEAFF. The CDR3 DNA reads TGTGCCAGTAAGGCCAACCGAGGGAACACTGAAGCTTTCTTT.